Below are 8 T cell receptor beta chains sequenced from a single sample in a study of T cell clonotyping in hematopoietic cell transplantation. Generated by immunoSEQ multiplex PCR, the TCRdb table keeps only in-frame clones and is missing some. The data contain about 21,000 clones, 75% to 90% of them singletons. Time point given: recipient sample about 28 days before transplant, after cytoreduction. Source: peripheral blood mononuclear cells, taken before stem cell transplant. The receptors derive from a man aged 18 to 29 with biphenotypic leukemia. Some clones in this sample may be carry-over from other donors' samples.

The chain has TRBV19 and TRBJ1-1; a weak D match, TRBD1 (5 bases). This CDR3 comprises 13 residues. Per germline, CDR1 LNHDA and CDR2 SQIVND (reference sequence). Trimming removed 6 bases from V and 3 bases from J, with 11 bases in between. CDR3 coding DNA: TGTGCCAGTAGGACGACAGTGGACACTGAAGCTTTCTTT. This gives the protein CASRTTVDTEAFF.

The rearrangement joins TRBV6-5 to TRBJ1-1; D gene uncertain. V dropped 4 bases and J dropped 4 bases, with 19 bases sitting between them. CDR3 length: 16 amino acids. Looked up from germline, CDR1 is MNHEY and CDR2 is SVGAGI. The CDR3 sequence is CASSSARTDYRTEAFF. The CDR3 DNA follows: TGTGCCAGCAGTTCCGCCAGGACCGACTACCGCACTGAAGCTTTCTTT.

The chain uses TRBV4-3 and TRBJ2-3; D possibly matches TRBD1 or TRBD2 (5 bases each). The CDR3 extends over 14 amino acids. CDR1 is LGHNA, CDR2 YSLEER, per germline. The V end was cut by 3 bases, the J end by 8 bases, with 15 bases between. CDR3 nucleotides: TGCGCCAGCAGCCAGGTTATTGCAGGGACTACGCAGTATTTT. The encoded protein is CASSQVIAGTTQYF.

This clone appeared once. The chain recombines TRBV7-3 with TRBJ2-3, with D perhaps TRBD1 (6 bases). Germline V lookup: CDR1 SGHTA, CDR2 FQGTGA. The CDR3 contains 14 residues. V lost 6 bases, J lost 2 bases, and 12 bases lay in between. This chain's CDR3 is CASSPGHHTDTQYF. As DNA, the CDR3 is TGTGCCAGCAGTCCGGGACACCACACAGATACGCAGTATTTT.

The genes are TRBV7-7 and TRBJ2-5; 11 bases match TRBD2. With V trimmed by 3 bases and J by 4 bases, 4 bases remained unmatched. The CDR3 extends over 15 amino acids. Germline V lookup: CDR1 SSHAT, CDR2 FNYEAQ (reference sequence). The CDR3 coding sequence is TGTGCCAGCAGCTTGGCTAGCGGGGGGCGAGAGACCCAGTACTTC. It encodes CASSLASGGRETQYF.

The J gene is TRBJ2-5, the V gene TRBV7-9, with TRBD2 identical over 10 bases. The CDR3 covers 18 residues. V trimming: 2 bases; J trimming: 5 bases; junction bases outside the gene matches: 14. Germline CDR1 is SEHNR and CDR2 is FQNEAQ (reference sequence). The CDR3 region has the DNA TGTGCCAGCAGCTTATATATCGGAATAGCGGGAGGAGGGGAGACCCAGTACTTC. Protein: CASSLYIGIAGGGETQYF. Supplemented by reference TRBV7-9 and TRBJ2-5, the full variable domain reads DTGVSQNPRHKITKRGQNVTFRCDPISEHNRLYWYRQTLGQGPEFLTYFQNEAQLEKSRLLSDRFSAERPKGSFSTLEIQRTEQGDSAMYLCASSLYIGIAGGGETQYFGPGTRLLVL.

This chain connects TRBV2 to TRBJ1-2; 8 bases are shared with TRBD1. CDR3 length: 15 amino acids. Trimming removed 8 bases from V and 1 base from J; junction bases left unmatched: 9. The germline gives CDR1 SNHLY, CDR2 FYNNEI. CDR3 sequence reads: CASWGQEKLNYGYTF. The CDR3 DNA follows: TGTGCCAGCTGGGGACAGGAGAAGCTTAACTATGGCTACACCTTC.

The chain combines TRBV4-1 with TRBJ2-5; D is unclear. Germline V lookup: CDR1 MGHRA, CDR2 YSYEKL. V was shortened by 1 base and J by 1 base, with 10 bases between the two germline ends. The CDR3 covers 15 residues. The CDR3 protein is CASSQVPHGQETQYF. In DNA form, the CDR3 reads TGCGCCAGCAGCCAAGTTCCTCACGGCCAAGAGACCCAGTACTTC.